The 11 T cell receptor beta chains below all came from one sample that was sequenced in a study of blood T cell repertoires in COVID-19. TCRdb's copy holds only in-frame clones and misses some; the assay was immunoSEQ multiplex PCR. The sample consists of 310,000 or so clones, under 90% of them appearing once. Sequencing was carried out using PBMCs or T cells enriched from blood (not recorded which). Receptor source: a woman under 30 who had recovered from COVID-19.

This clone has more than one count but fewer than ten. The rearrangement uses TRBV27 and TRBJ1-1, with 9 bases matching TRBD1. CDR1 and CDR2 from the germline V gene are MNHEY and SMNVEV (reference sequence). The CDR3 runs 14 residues. V lost 8 bases to trimming and J lost 7 bases; unmatched junction nucleotides: 11. The CDR3 spells CASFTPGQGIEAFF. DNA for the CDR3: TGTGCCAGCTTCACCCCGGGACAGGGAATTGAAGCTTTCTTT.

In its sample, this clone was seen a few times. The chain uses TRBV19 and TRBJ1-2; 9 bases fit TRBD1. This CDR3 contains 17 residues. V trimming: 6 bases; J trimming: 3 bases; junction bases outside the gene matches: 14. Germline CDR1 is LNHDA and CDR2 is SQIVND (reference sequence). The CDR3 coding sequence is TGTGCCAGTAGCTATGGATCCGGGACAGGGACCCACTATGGCTACACCTTC. This encodes CASSYGSGTGTHYGYTF.

This chain connects TRBV3-1 (or the pseudogene TRBV3-2) to TRBJ2-7; no definite D call. Per the germline V gene, CDR1 is LGHDT and CDR2 is YNNKEL (reference sequence). V dropped 5 bases and J dropped 2 bases, with 4 bases sitting between them. The CDR3 is made up of 11 amino acids. Here the CDR3 reads CASSSTYEQYF. The CDR3 DNA reads TGTGCCAGCAGCTCTACCTACGAGCAGTACTTC.

The chain links TRBV7-6 to TRBJ2-2, with 7 positions matching TRBD1. This CDR3 is 15 amino acids long. The germline gives CDR1 SGHVS, CDR2 FNYEAQ. Trimming removed 6 bases from V and 0 bases from J; junction bases left unmatched: 4. In DNA form, the CDR3 reads TGTGCCAGCAGACGGGACAGCTCGAACACCGGGGAGCTGTTTTTT. Translating gives CASRRDSSNTGELFF.

This clone came up a few times. Possible read error: a much larger clone is one base away. Other DNA variants within this sample encode the same CDR3. The chain uses TRBV30 and TRBJ1-1, with unresolved D. Germline V gives CDR1 GTSNPN, CDR2 SVGIG (reference sequence). This CDR3 contains 13 residues. Trimming removed 2 bases at V and 1 base at J, with 8 bases between. This CDR3 is CAWSIYRNTEAFF. CDR3 nucleotides: TGTGCCTGGAGTATATACAGGAACACTGAAGCTTTCTTT.

The CDR3 region has the DNA TGTGCCAGTATGGGCCCTGGCGCCGGGGAGCTGTTTTTT. Translation: CASMGPGAGELFF. V is TRBV19 and J is TRBJ2-2; D unresolved. CDR3 length: 13 amino acids. CDR1 and CDR2 (germline): LNHDA, SQIVND (reference sequence). Trimming took off 7 bases at V and 6 bases at J, with 12 bases between the two ends.

The chain links TRBV7-6 to TRBJ2-7, with 8 bases lining up with TRBD1. CDR3 length equals 16 residues. Per the germline V gene, CDR1 is SGHVS and CDR2 is FNYEAQ. Trimming at V came to 0 bases and at J to 7 bases, leaving 11 bases not matched to a gene. The CDR3 loop is CASSLATRTGLGEQYF. In DNA form, the CDR3 reads TGTGCCAGCAGCTTAGCGACCCGGACAGGGCTTGGGGAGCAGTACTTC.

The CDR3 loop is CASSPRTGGRNTEAFF. The CDR3 bases are TGCGCCAGCAGCCCTCGGACAGGGGGCCGGAACACTGAAGCTTTCTTT. The V gene is TRBV4-1, the J gene TRBJ1-1, with TRBD1 matching 11 bases. The CDR3 totals 16 residues. Germline V gives CDR1 MGHRA, CDR2 YSYEKL. V shed 4 bases and J 1 base; nucleotides not matched to a gene: 5.

This sequence joins TRBV4-2 and TRBJ1-6; D ambiguous. The CDR3 sequence is 15 residues long. Per germline, CDR1 LGHNA and CDR2 YNFKEQ. V lost 2 bases to trimming and J lost 6 bases, with 11 bases between them. The CDR3 nucleotides read TGTGCCAGCAGCCAACTCCCGGAGGGTAATTCACCCCTCCACTTT. Its protein product is CASSQLPEGNSPLHF.

This chain uses TRBV30 with TRBJ1-2; D is uncertain. Germline V gene lookup returns CDR1 GTSNPN and CDR2 SVGIG (reference sequence). Trimming shortened V by 3 bases and J by 5 bases, and 10 bases separated the two germline ends. This CDR3 contains 12 residues. The CDR3 is CAWSPGLYGYTF. CDR3 in DNA: TGTGCCTGGAGCCCCGGTTTGTATGGCTACACCTTC.

The J gene is TRBJ2-5, the V gene TRBV15; perhaps TRBD2 as D (6 bases). Trimming left V 3 bases short and J 5 bases short, with 19 bases between. The germline gives CDR1 LNHNV, CDR2 YYDKDF (reference sequence). The CDR3 is 16 amino acids. As DNA, the CDR3 is TGTGCCACCAGCAGGGGCCTTGGTAGCGGAGGGGAGACCCAGTACTTC. Translation: CATSRGLGSGGETQYF.